The entry that follows covers one T cell receptor beta chain sequence. The source of the sample is a study of blood T cell repertoires in COVID-19. Across the study: Sites across the United States, Italy and Spain contributed samples from acute and convalescent COVID-19. Sources were T cells, B-cell-depleted T cells, or PBMCs; the material itself was cDNA or gDNA.

Per the germline V gene, CDR1 is LNHNV and CDR2 is YYDKDF (reference sequence). The V segment lost 0 bases and the J segment 13 bases; nucleotides outside the gene matches: 8. The CDR3 spans 15 residues. In the study's own analysis: By means of reference gene primer amplification, nucleated cell counts were estimated. Method: immunoSEQ multiplex PCR; TCRdb's copy keeps in-frame clones and lacks some. Clonal size and the V and J genes are those of that table, whereas D and trimming came from the DNA. The table lists about 400,000 clones, about 87% of them singletons. The sequencing input was peripheral blood. The TCR comes from a human donor in a cohort sampled during active COVID-19. This rearrangement joins TRBV15 to TRBJ1-6; TRBD1 agrees at 8 bases. CDR3 nucleotides: TGTGCCACCAGCAGAGAGGTGGCAGGGGGCTGGCCCCTCCACTTT. Translation gives CATSREVAGGWPLHF. Full variable domain (outside the CDR3, taken from reference TRBV15 and TRBJ1-6): DAMVIQNPRYQVTQFGKPVTLSCSQTLNHNVMYWYQQKSSQAPKLLFHYYDKDFNNEADTPDNFQSRRPNTSFCFLDIRSPGLGDTAMYLCATSREVAGGWPLHFGNGTRLTVT.